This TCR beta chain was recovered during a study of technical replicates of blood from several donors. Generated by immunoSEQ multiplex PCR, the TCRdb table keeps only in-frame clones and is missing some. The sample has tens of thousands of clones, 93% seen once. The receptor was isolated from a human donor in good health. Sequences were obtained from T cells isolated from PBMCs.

CDR3 in amino acids: CASSFRDRTTDTQYF. The CDR3 nucleotides read TGTGCCAGCAGCTTCCGGGACAGGACCACAGATACGCAGTATTTT. The chain carries TRBV11-3 and TRBJ2-3; TRBD1 agrees at 8 bases. Per the germline V gene, CDR1 is SGHNT and CDR2 is YENEEA. Trimming took 3 bases from V and 2 from J; bases not matched to a gene: 4. This CDR3 has 15 amino acids.